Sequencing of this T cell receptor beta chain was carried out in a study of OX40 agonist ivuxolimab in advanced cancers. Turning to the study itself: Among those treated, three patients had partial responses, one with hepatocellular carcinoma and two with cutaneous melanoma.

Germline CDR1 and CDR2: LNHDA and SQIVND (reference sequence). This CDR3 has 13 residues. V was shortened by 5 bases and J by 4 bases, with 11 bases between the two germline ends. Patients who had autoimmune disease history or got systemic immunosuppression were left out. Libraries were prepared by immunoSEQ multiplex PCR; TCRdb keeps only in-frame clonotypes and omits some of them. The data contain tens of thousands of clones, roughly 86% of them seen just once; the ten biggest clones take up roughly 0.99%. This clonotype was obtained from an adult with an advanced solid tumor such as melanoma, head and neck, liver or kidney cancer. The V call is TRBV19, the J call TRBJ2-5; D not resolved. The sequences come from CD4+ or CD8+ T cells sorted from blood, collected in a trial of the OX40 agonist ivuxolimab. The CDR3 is CASSDRFRETQYF. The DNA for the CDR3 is TGTGCCAGTAGTGATAGGTTTCGAGAGACCCAGTACTTC.